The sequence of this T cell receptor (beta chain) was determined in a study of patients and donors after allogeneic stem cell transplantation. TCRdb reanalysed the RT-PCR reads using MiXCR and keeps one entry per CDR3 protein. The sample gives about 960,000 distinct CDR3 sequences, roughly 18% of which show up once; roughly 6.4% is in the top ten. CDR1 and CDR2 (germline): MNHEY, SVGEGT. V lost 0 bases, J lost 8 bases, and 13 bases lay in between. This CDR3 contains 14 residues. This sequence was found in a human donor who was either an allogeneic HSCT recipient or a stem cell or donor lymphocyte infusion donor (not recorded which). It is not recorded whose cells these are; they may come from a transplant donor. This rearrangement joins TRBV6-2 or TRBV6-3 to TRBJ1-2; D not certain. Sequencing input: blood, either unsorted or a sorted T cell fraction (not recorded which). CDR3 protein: CASSYSGASWGYTF. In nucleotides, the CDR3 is TGTGCCAGCAGTTACTCGGGCGCCTCCTGGGGCTACACCTTC.